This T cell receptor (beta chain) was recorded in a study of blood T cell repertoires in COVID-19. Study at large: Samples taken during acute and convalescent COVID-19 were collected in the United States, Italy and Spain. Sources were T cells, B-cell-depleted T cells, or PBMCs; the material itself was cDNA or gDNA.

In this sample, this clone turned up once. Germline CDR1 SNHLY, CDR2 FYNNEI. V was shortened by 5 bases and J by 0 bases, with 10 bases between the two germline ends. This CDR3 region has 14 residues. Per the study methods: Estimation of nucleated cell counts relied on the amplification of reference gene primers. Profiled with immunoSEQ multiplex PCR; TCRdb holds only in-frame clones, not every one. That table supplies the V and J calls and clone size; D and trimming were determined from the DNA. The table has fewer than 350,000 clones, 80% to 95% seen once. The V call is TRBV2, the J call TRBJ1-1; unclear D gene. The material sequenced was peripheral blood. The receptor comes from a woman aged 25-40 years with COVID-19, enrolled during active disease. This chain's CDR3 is CASSYGLLNTEAFF. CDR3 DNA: TGTGCCAGCAGTTACGGACTGCTGAACACTGAAGCTTTCTTT. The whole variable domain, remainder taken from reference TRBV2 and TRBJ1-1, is EPEVTQTPSHQVTQMGQEVILRCVPISNHLYFYWYRQILGQKVEFLVSFYNNEISEKSEIFDDQFSVERPDGSNFTLKIRSTKLEDSAMYFCASSYGLLNTEAFFGQGTRLTVV.